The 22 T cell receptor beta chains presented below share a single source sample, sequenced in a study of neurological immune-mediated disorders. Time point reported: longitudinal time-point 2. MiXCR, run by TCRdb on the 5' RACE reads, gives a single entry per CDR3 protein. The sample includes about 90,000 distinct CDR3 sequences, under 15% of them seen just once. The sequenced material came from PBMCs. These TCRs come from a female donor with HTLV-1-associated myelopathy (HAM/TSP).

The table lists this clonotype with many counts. CDR3: CASSEGRGTEAFF. For the CDR3, the DNA is TGTGCCAGCTCCGAGGGGAGAGGCACTGAAGCTTTCTTT. The chain links TRBV9 to TRBJ1-1; the D gene is possibly TRBD1 (5 bases). Germline V gene data show CDR1 as SGDLS and CDR2 as YYNGEE. The CDR3 is 13 residues long. The ends were cut back, 7 bases at V and 4 bases at J, with 14 bases in the middle.

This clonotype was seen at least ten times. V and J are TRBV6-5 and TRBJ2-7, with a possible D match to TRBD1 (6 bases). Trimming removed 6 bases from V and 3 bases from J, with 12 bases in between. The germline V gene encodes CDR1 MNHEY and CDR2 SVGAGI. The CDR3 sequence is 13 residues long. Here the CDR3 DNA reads TGTGCCAGCAGCCGCCAGGGGAACTACGAGCAGTACTTC. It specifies CASSRQGNYEQYF.

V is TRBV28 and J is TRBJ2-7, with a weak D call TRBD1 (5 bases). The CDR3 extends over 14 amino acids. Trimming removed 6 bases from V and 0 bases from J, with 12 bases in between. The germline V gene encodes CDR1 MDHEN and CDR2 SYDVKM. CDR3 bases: TGTGCCAGCAGCTCCCAGGGTGGCTCCTACGAGCAGTACTTC. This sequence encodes CASSSQGGSYEQYF.

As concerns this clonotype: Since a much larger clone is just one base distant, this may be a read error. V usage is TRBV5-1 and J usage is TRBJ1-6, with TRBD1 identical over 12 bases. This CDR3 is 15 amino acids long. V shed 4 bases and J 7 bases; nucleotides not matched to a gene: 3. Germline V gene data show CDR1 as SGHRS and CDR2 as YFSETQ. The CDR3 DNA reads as TGCGCCAGCAGCCAGGGACAGGGGGCGAATTCACCCCTCCACTTT. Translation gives CASSQGQGANSPLHF. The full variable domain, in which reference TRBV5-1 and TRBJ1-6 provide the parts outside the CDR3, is KAGVTQTPRYLIKTRGQQVTLSCSPISGHRSVSWYQQTPGQGLQFLFEYFSETQRNKGNFPGRFSGRQFSNSRSEMNVSTLELGDSALYLCASSQGQGANSPLHFGNGTRLTVT.

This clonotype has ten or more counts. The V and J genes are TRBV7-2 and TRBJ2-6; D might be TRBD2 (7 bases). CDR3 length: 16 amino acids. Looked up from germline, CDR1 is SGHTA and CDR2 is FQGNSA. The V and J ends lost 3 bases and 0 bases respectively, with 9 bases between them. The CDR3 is CASSFRGGSGANVLTF. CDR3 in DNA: TGTGCCAGCAGCTTTAGGGGGGGCTCTGGGGCCAACGTCCTGACTTTC.

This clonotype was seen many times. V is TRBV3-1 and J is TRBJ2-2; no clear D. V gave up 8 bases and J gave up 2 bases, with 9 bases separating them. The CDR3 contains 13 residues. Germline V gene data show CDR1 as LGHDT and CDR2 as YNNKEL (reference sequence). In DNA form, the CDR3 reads TGTGCCAGCGTGATGGCAAACACCGGGGAGCTGTTTTTT. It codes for CASVMANTGELFF.

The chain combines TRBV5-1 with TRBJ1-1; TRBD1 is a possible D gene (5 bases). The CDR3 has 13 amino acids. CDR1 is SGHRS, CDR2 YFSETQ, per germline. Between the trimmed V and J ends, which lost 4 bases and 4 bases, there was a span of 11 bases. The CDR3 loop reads CASSPAQGTEAFF. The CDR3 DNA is TGCGCCAGCAGCCCGGCCCAGGGCACTGAAGCTTTCTTT.

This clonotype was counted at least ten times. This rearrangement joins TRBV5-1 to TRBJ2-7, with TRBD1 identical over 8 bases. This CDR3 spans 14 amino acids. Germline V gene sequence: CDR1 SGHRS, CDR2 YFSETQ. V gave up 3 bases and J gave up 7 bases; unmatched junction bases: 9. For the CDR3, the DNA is TGCGCCAGCAGCTGGCAGGGGGCCCTTGAGGAGCAGTACTTC. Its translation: CASSWQGALEEQYF.

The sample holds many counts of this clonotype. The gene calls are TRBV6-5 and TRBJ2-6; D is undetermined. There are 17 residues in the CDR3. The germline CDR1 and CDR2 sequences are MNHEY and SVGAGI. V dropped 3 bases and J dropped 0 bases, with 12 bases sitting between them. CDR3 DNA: TGTGCCAGCAGTTATAGGTACACTGACTCTGGGGCCAACGTCCTGACTTTC. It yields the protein CASSYRYTDSGANVLTF.

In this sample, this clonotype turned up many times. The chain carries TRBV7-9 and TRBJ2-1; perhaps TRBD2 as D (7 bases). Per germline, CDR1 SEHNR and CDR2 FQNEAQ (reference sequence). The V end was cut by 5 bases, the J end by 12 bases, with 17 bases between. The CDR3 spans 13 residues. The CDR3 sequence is CASSPRGARVQFF. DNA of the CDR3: TGTGCCAGCAGCCCTCGGGGGGCAAGAGTGCAGTTCTTC.

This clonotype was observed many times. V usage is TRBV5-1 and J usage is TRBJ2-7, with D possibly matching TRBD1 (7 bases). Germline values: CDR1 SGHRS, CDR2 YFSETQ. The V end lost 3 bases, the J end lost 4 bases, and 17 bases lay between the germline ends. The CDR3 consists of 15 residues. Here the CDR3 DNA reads TGCGCCAGCAGCTGGGGGGCCAGGGGGTCTTACGAGCAGTACTTC. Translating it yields CASSWGARGSYEQYF. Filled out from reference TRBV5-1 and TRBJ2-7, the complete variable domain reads KAGVTQTPRYLIKTRGQQVTLSCSPISGHRSVSWYQQTPGQGLQFLFEYFSETQRNKGNFPGRFSGRQFSNSRSEMNVSTLELGDSALYLCASSWGARGSYEQYFGPGTRLTVT.

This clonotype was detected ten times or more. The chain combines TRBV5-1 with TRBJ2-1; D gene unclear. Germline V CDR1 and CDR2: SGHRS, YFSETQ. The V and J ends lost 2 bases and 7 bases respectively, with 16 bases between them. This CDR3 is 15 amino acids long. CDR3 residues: CASSFDPSSANEQFF. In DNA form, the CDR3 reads TGCGCCAGCAGCTTTGACCCCAGCTCTGCGAATGAGCAGTTCTTC.

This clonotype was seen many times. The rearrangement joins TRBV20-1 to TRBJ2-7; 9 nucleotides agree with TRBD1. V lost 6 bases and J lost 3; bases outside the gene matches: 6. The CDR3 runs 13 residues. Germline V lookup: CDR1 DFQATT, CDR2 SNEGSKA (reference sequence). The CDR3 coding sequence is TGCAGTGCCGAACCGGGACAGGGCTACGAGCAGTACTTC. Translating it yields CSAEPGQGYEQYF.

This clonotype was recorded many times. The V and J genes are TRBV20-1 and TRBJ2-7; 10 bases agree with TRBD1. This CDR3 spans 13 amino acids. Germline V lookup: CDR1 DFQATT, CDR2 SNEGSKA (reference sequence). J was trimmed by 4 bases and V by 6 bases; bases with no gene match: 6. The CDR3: CSAIRGQGYEQYF. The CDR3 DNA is TGCAGTGCGATCAGGGGACAGGGGTACGAGCAGTACTTC.

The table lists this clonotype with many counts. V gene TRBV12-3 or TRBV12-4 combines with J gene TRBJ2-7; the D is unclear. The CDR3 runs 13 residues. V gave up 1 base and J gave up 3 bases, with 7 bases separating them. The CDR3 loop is CASSLDRDYEQYF. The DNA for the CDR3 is TGTGCCAGCAGTTTAGACCGTGACTACGAGCAGTACTTC.

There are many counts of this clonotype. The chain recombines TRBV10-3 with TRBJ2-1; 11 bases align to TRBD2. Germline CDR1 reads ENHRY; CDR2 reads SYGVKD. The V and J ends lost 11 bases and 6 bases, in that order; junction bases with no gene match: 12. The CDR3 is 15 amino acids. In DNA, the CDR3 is TGTGCCGTTACCATTAGCGGGGGGGCCTTCAATGAGCAGTTCTTC. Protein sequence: CAVTISGGAFNEQFF.

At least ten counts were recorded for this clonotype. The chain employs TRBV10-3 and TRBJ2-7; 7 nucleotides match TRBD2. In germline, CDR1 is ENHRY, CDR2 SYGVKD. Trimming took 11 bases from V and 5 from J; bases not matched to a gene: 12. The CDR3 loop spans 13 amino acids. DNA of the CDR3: TGTGCCTCAGGCGAAGCGGGGTACAACGAGCAGTACTTC. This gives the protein CASGEAGYNEQYF.

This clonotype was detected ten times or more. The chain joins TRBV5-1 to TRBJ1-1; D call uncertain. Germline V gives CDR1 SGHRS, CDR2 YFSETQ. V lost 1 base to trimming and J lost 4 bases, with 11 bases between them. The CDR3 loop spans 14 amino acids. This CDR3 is CASSLYIKGTEAFF. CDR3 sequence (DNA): TGCGCCAGCAGCTTGTACATTAAAGGCACTGAAGCTTTCTTT.

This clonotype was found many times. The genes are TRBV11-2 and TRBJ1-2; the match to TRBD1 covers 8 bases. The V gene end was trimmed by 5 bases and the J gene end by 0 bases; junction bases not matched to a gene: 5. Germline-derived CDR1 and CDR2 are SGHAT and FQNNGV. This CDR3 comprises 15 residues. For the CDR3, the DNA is TGTGCCAGCAGCCTCCGGACAGGGTCTAACTATGGCTACACCTTC. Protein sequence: CASSLRTGSNYGYTF.

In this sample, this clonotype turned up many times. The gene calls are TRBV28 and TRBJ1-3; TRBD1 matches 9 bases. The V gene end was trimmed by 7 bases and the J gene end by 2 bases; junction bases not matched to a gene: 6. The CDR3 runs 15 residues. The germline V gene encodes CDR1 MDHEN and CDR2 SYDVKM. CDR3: CASTGGQGPGNTIYF. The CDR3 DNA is TGTGCCAGCACCGGTGGACAGGGGCCTGGAAACACCATATATTTT.

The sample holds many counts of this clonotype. As DNA, the CDR3 is TGCGCCAGCAGCCCGGGGCTCAGCTCCTACGAGCAGTACTTC. This codes for CASSPGLSSYEQYF. This sequence joins TRBV5-1 and TRBJ2-7; the D call may be TRBD1 or TRBD2 (5 bases each). This CDR3 comprises 14 residues. The V and J ends lost 4 bases and 0 bases respectively, with 11 bases between them. The germline V gene has CDR1 SGHRS and CDR2 YFSETQ.

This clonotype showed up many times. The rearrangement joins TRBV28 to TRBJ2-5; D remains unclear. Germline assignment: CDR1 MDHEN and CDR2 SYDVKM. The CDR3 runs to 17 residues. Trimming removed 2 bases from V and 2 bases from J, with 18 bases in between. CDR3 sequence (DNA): TGTGCCAGCAGTTTAGGTGGTGGTACAGTAACTCAAGAGACCCAGTACTTC. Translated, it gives CASSLGGGTVTQETQYF.